What follows is one T cell receptor (beta chain) and its context. As yet, its antigen is unknown. CDR1 and CDR2 from the germline V gene are SGHTS and YDEGEE. This CDR3 comprises 18 residues. After removal of 4 bases from V and 0 bases from J, the junction contained 13 bases not matched to a gene. The PCR was carried out with 60 Vbeta primers and 13 Jbeta primers. Some clones are missing from TCRdb's copy, which holds only in-frame ones; the method was immunoSEQ multiplex PCR. The table includes around 67,000 clones, 55% to 65% detected once. This specimen belongs to a study of cytomegalovirus exposure and HLA in healthy donors. The study's findings and limits: CMV antigen specificity of a few CMV-associated chains was confirmed in vitro.

The chain links TRBV5-8 to TRBJ2-1; TRBD2 aligns across 7 bases. The sample consisted of PBMCs. This sequence originates from a woman in her 50s in good health and CMV-seronegative. The CDR3 spells CASSPEGRRGSSYNEQFF. As DNA, the CDR3 is TGTGCCAGCAGCCCCGAAGGGAGGCGGGGGAGCTCCTACAATGAGCAGTTCTTC.